This entry lists 2 T cell receptor beta chains sequenced from one sample in a study of memory CD4+ T cells and cytomegalovirus serostatus. Profiling relied on immunoSEQ multiplex PCR, and the TCRdb table lists in-frame clones only, not all of them. The table includes 46,000 or so clones, 75% to 85% detected once. Single viable CD3+CD4+CD8-CD45RO+ cells were sorted as the memory CD4+ T cells. What was sequenced was memory CD4+ T cells from blood. All receptors come from an adult in good health and CMV-seronegative.

This chain connects TRBV5-1 to TRBJ1-2, with D possibly TRBD1 on 5 matching bases. V was pared by 3 bases and J by 3 bases, with 12 bases between. This CDR3 comprises 14 residues. In germline, CDR1 is SGHRS, CDR2 YFSETQ. The CDR3 here is CASSSGGADYGYTF. CDR3 nucleotides: TGCGCCAGCAGCTCAGGCGGGGCTGACTATGGCTACACCTTC.

Only a few counts were recorded for this clone. The V and J genes are TRBV18 and TRBJ2-7; 8 nucleotides agree with TRBD2. V lost 3 bases to trimming and J lost 5 bases; unmatched junction nucleotides: 6. Germline CDR1 reads KGHSH; CDR2 reads LQKENI. CDR3 length: 14 residues. For the CDR3, the DNA is TGTGCCAGCTCACCCCAGCGGGGGCAAAACGAGCAGTACTTC. This gives the protein CASSPQRGQNEQYF.